This passage covers 17 T cell receptor beta chains from one sample sequenced in a study of T cells in localized non-small cell lung cancer (dated by TCRdb to the early 2020s). Library construction relied on the immunoSEQ multiplex PCR assay. TCRdb re-hosts the immuneACCESS table, in-frame sequences only. Its copies lack some clones; in the studies checked, an unresolved V gene accounts for under half of them, and the cause for the rest is not known. The sample table shows about 3,700 clones, and 30% to 40% are seen once. The ten top clones hold 11% of the sample. This specimen was normal lung tissue next to the tumor, taken before any cancer treatment. The receptor source for this set is a male donor aged 60 or over with stage III lung adenocarcinoma.

The chain combines TRBV28 with TRBJ2-3; the match to TRBD2 covers 13 bases. The junction had 9 bases not matched to a gene; V was cut back by 2 bases and J by 1 base. The CDR3 has 19 residues. Germline loops: CDR1 MDHEN, CDR2 SYDVKM. The DNA for the CDR3 is TGTGCCAGCAGTTTACAAAAACTAGCGGGAGGGGGTCGCACAGATACGCAGTATTTT. Amino acid sequence: CASSLQKLAGGGRTDTQYF.

The gene calls are TRBV11-3 and TRBJ1-2; D is possibly TRBD1 (5 bases). The ends were cut back, 5 bases at V and 7 bases at J, with 20 bases in the middle. The V gene's germline CDR1 is SGHNT and CDR2 YENEEA. This CDR3 comprises 15 residues. The CDR3 here is CASSLVGGRDGGYTF. The CDR3 coding sequence is TGTGCCAGCAGCCTCGTAGGTGGCAGGGATGGTGGCTACACCTTC.

The sample holds a few counts of this clone. CDR3 in amino acids: CASTRTTMNTEAFF. The CDR3 DNA reads TGTGCCAGCACCCGGACGACCATGAACACTGAAGCTTTCTTT. The rearrangement links TRBV11-3 to TRBJ1-1; unclear D gene. Trimming pared 7 bases from V and 0 bases from J, leaving 12 bases between. This CDR3 comprises 14 residues. Germline V gene data show CDR1 as SGHNT and CDR2 as YENEEA.

The rearrangement links TRBV15 to TRBJ2-5, with 9 positions matching TRBD2. The J segment lost 1 base and the V segment lost 1 base, leaving 13 bases of the junction unmatched. Germline CDR1 and CDR2: LNHNV and YYDKDF (reference sequence). The CDR3 spans 19 residues. CDR3: CATSRGDGWTSAFQETQYF. In DNA, the CDR3 is TGTGCCACCAGCAGAGGCGATGGATGGACTAGCGCGTTCCAAGAGACCCAGTACTTC.

The chain employs TRBV19 and TRBJ2-4; D is perhaps TRBD1 or TRBD2 (5 bases each). V lost 2 bases and J lost 7, with 21 bases in between. The length of the CDR3 is 17 residues. The germline gives CDR1 LNHDA, CDR2 SQIVND (reference sequence). The CDR3: CASSISGGAILDNIQYF. The CDR3 DNA sequence: TGTGCCAGTAGTATAAGTGGGGGAGCAATTCTAGATAACATTCAGTACTTC.

V gene TRBV15 combines with J gene TRBJ2-3; D may match TRBD1 or TRBD2 (6 bases each). The length of the CDR3 is 14 residues. Trimming shortened V by 1 base and J by 2 bases, and 7 bases separated the two germline ends. Per the germline V gene, CDR1 is LNHNV and CDR2 is YYDKDF (reference sequence). CDR3 bases: TGTGCCACCAGCAGAGCGGGGGCCACAGATACGCAGTATTTT. Translated, it gives CATSRAGATDTQYF.

This clone was seen only a few times. At the DNA level, this CDR3 is encoded by other sequences in the same sample as well. This chain uses TRBV6-8 with TRBJ1-1; D not certain. Trimming removed 0 bases from V and 1 base from J, with 6 bases in between. Germline CDR1 reads MNHGY; CDR2 reads SAAAGT. This CDR3 spans 14 amino acids. The CDR3 sequence is CASSYSGGNTEAFF. In DNA, the CDR3 is TGTGCCAGCAGTTACTCAGGTGGGAACACTGAAGCTTTCTTT.

The chain joins TRBV15 to TRBJ2-1, with 14 bases lining up with TRBD2. Germline V gene lookup returns CDR1 LNHNV and CDR2 YYDKDF (reference sequence). With V trimmed by 0 bases and J by 11 bases, 6 bases remained unmatched. The CDR3 spans 16 residues. This chain's CDR3 is CATSRDPTSGRVQQFF. In DNA form, the CDR3 reads TGTGCCACCAGCAGAGATCCGACTAGCGGGAGGGTCCAGCAGTTCTTC.

The chain combines TRBV29-1 with TRBJ2-1, with D perhaps TRBD2 (5 bases). V was trimmed by 3 bases and J by 0 bases, leaving 15 bases between them. Germline CDR1 reads SQVTM; CDR2 reads ANQGSEA. The CDR3 covers 16 residues. The CDR3: CSVDGLAEFSYNEQFF. The CDR3 nucleotides are TGCAGCGTTGACGGCCTAGCCGAGTTCTCCTACAATGAGCAGTTCTTC.

This clone is a singleton in its sample. CDR3 amino acids: CASSTRTGTTGNTIYF. CDR3 bases: TGTGCCAGTAGTACCCGGACAGGAACGACTGGAAACACCATATATTTT. The chain joins TRBV19 to TRBJ1-3, with 7 bases that match TRBD1. CDR3 length: 16 residues. Per germline, CDR1 LNHDA and CDR2 SQIVND (reference sequence). J gave up 2 bases and V 4 bases, and 8 bases lay outside the gene matches.

This clone appeared a few times. V usage is TRBV11-3 and J usage is TRBJ2-7; TRBD2 matches at 10 bases. Germline CDR1 reads SGHNT; CDR2 reads YENEEA. The V gene end was trimmed by 1 base and the J gene end by 7 bases; junction bases not matched to a gene: 10. CDR3 size: 16 residues. CDR3: CASSLGGTSAAREQYF. The CDR3 DNA reads TGTGCCAGCAGCTTAGGCGGGACTAGCGCCGCTAGAGAGCAGTACTTC. The variable domain in full, with the rest retrieved from reference TRBV11-3 and TRBJ2-7, is EAGVVQSPRYKIIEKKQPVAFWCNPISGHNTLYWYLQNLGQGPELLIRYENEEAVDDSQLPKDRFSAERLKGVDSTLKIQPAELGDSAVYLCASSLGGTSAAREQYFGPGTRLTVT.

By share of the sample, this clone is medium-sized. V and J are TRBV6-8 and TRBJ1-1, with 7 bases matching TRBD1. The CDR3 is 16 residues long. After removal of 0 bases from V and 2 bases from J, the junction contained 6 bases not matched to a gene. Germline CDR1 MNHGY, CDR2 SAAAGT. CDR3 residues: CASSYSDREPNTEAFF. The CDR3 DNA follows: TGTGCCAGCAGTTACTCCGACAGGGAACCTAACACTGAAGCTTTCTTT.

CDR3 sequence: CASSRTSGADTQYF. The CDR3 DNA sequence: TGTGCCAGTAGCCGGACTAGCGGGGCAGATACGCAGTATTTT. This chain links TRBV19 with TRBJ2-3; 12 bases agree with TRBD2. The V and J ends lost 6 bases and 4 bases, in that order; junction bases with no gene match: 2. Germline-derived CDR1 and CDR2 are LNHDA and SQIVND (reference sequence). The CDR3 totals 14 residues.

This chain joins TRBV25-1 and TRBJ1-4; D is undetermined. Trimming removed 5 bases at V and 0 bases at J, with 4 bases between. In germline, CDR1 is MGHDK, CDR2 SYGVNS. The CDR3 is 13 amino acids. CDR3 sequence: CASSSTTNEKLFF. In nucleotides, the CDR3 is TGTGCCAGCAGTTCCACAACTAATGAAAAACTGTTTTTT.

In this sample, this clone is medium-sized. This chain joins TRBV11-3 and TRBJ1-3; the D gene is possibly TRBD1 (5 bases). Germline V gene lookup returns CDR1 SGHNT and CDR2 YENEEA. The CDR3 spans 14 residues. V gave up 5 bases and J gave up 4 bases, with 12 bases separating them. CDR3 residues: CASSPRVSGNTIYF. The CDR3 nucleotides read TGTGCCAGCAGCCCCAGGGTATCCGGAAACACCATATATTTT.

The chain recombines TRBV28 with TRBJ1-2; D remains unclear. This CDR3 spans 12 amino acids. CDR1 and CDR2 (germline): MDHEN, SYDVKM. The V and J ends lost 8 bases and 4 bases respectively, with 11 bases between them. The CDR3 DNA reads TGTGCCAGCCTCCTAGGGAGCTATGGCTACACCTTC. Its protein product is CASLLGSYGYTF.

The chain joins TRBV5-1 to TRBJ1-1, with unresolved D. CDR1 and CDR2 from the germline V gene are SGHRS and YFSETQ. This CDR3 has 14 amino acids. Deletions cut 6 bases from V and 1 base from J, with 13 bases between. The CDR3 loop is CASTFSTGNTEAFF. Written as DNA, the CDR3 is TGCGCCAGCACATTTTCGACGGGGAACACTGAAGCTTTCTTT.